Below, 28 T cell receptor beta chains from the same sample are listed, as sequenced in a study of T-cell memory formation after mild COVID-19. From the 5' RACE reads, TCRdb called clonotypes with MiXCR, one entry per CDR3 protein. The table lists 340,000 or so distinct CDR3 sequences, 10% to 15% of them singletons. Sequenced: PBMCs or a T cell subset sorted from them (not recorded which). The receptors were gathered from a man aged 18 to 29 who had mild COVID-19 (a few samples of this study predate the infection). Cell type and time point are not known.

In its sample, this clonotype was seen a few times. This chain links TRBV5-1 with TRBJ2-7, with TRBD1 matching over 7 bases. The CDR3 runs to 15 residues. Germline V gene sequence: CDR1 SGHRS, CDR2 YFSETQ. J was trimmed by 5 bases and V by 1 base; bases with no gene match: 9. The CDR3 here is CASSLYTGQTHEQYF. The CDR3 DNA is TGCGCCAGCAGCTTGTATACGGGACAGACACACGAGCAGTACTTC.

The chain combines TRBV18 with TRBJ2-7; TRBD2 matches 11 bases. With V trimmed by 2 bases and J by 4 bases, 7 bases remained unmatched. This CDR3 is built from 16 residues. Germline V gene data show CDR1 as KGHSH and CDR2 as LQKENI. The CDR3 spells CASSPIPGTSGYEQYF. Here the CDR3 DNA reads TGTGCCAGCTCACCAATCCCGGGGACTAGCGGTTACGAGCAGTACTTC.

Turning to this clonotype: A much bigger clone sits one base away, suggesting this may be a read error. This sequence joins TRBV7-2 and TRBJ2-5; 8 positions match TRBD2. CDR1 is SGHTA, CDR2 FQGNSA, per germline. The CDR3 totals 16 residues. J lost 5 bases, V lost 5 bases, and 13 bases had no gene match. CDR3: CASSPGTRGGFETQYF. CDR3 in DNA: TGTGCCAGCAGCCCCGGGACTAGGGGGGGGTTTGAGACCCAGTACTTC. Based on the CDR3 plus reference TRBV7-2 and TRBJ2-5, the full variable domain is GAGVSQSPSNKVTEKGKDVELRCDPISGHTALYWYRQSLGQGLEFLIYFQGNSAPDKSGLPSDRFSAERTGGSVSTLTIQRTQQEDSAVYLCASSPGTRGGFETQYFGPGTRLLVL.

This clonotype has only a few counts. This chain connects TRBV9 to TRBJ2-3, with D maybe TRBD2 (6 bases). Per the germline V gene, CDR1 is SGDLS and CDR2 is YYNGEE. V lost 0 bases, J lost 1 base, and 6 bases lay in between. The CDR3 loop spans 14 amino acids. CDR3 region: CASSVASGTDTQYF. The DNA of the CDR3 is TGTGCCAGCAGCGTAGCTAGCGGCACAGATACGCAGTATTTT.

This clonotype was seen more than once but under ten times. This chain connects TRBV18 to TRBJ1-1, with D perhaps matching TRBD1 (5 bases). CDR3 length: 14 amino acids. Trimming removed 4 bases at V and 0 bases at J, with 9 bases between. Per the germline V gene, CDR1 is KGHSH and CDR2 is LQKENI. The CDR3 nucleotides are TGTGCCAGCTCACAGACAGCTATGAACACTGAAGCTTTCTTT. It codes for CASSQTAMNTEAFF. The full variable domain, completed using reference TRBV18 and TRBJ1-1, is NAGVMQNPRHLVRRRGQEARLRCSPMKGHSHVYWYRQLPEEGLKFMVYLQKENIIDESGMPKERFSAEFPKEGPSILRIQQVVRGDSAAYFCASSQTAMNTEAFFGQGTRLTVV.

V usage is TRBV7-2 and J usage is TRBJ2-3; 7 bases map to TRBD2. The CDR3 is 15 amino acids. The germline CDR1 and CDR2 sequences are SGHTA and FQGNSA. Trimming took 5 bases from V and 6 from J; bases not matched to a gene: 11. Written as DNA, the CDR3 is TGTGCCAGCAGCCAGGCGGGGGAGAGGTTGGATACGCAGTATTTT. Translation gives CASSQAGERLDTQYF.

There are many counts of this clonotype. V and J are TRBV5-1 and TRBJ2-5; the D call may be TRBD1 or TRBD2 (5 bases each). This CDR3 is built from 14 residues. Germline-derived CDR1 and CDR2 are SGHRS and YFSETQ. Trimming removed 0 bases at V and 2 bases at J, with 8 bases between. CDR3 nucleotide sequence: TGCGCCAGCAGCTTGGCGTGGGGGCAAGAGACCCAGTACTTC. This translates into CASSLAWGQETQYF.

This clonotype turned up a few times. The chain carries TRBV7-2 and TRBJ2-7; TRBD2 matches at 10 bases. Germline CDR1 SGHTA, CDR2 FQGNSA. The CDR3 contains 16 residues. V shed 1 base, J shed 3 bases, and the junction held 6 bases outside the gene matches. The CDR3 protein is CASSLGTSGLSYEQYF. In DNA form, the CDR3 reads TGTGCCAGCAGCTTAGGGACTAGCGGACTCAGCTACGAGCAGTACTTC.

This clonotype was seen a handful of times. This rearrangement joins TRBV27 to TRBJ1-1, with D possibly matching TRBD1 (5 bases). Trimming took off 6 bases at V and 7 bases at J, with 21 bases between the two ends. CDR1 is MNHEY, CDR2 SMNVEV, per germline (reference sequence). The CDR3 is made up of 15 amino acids. The CDR3 loop is CASSLLGAAEIEAFF. The DNA of the CDR3 is TGTGCCAGCAGCCTCCTTGGGGCAGCTGAAATTGAAGCTTTCTTT.

The chain joins TRBV9 to TRBJ2-2; possibly TRBD1 or TRBD2 for D (5 bases each). CDR3 length: 13 amino acids. V lost 5 bases and J lost 4, with 9 bases in between. Germline lookup yields CDR1 SGDLS and CDR2 YYNGEE. The CDR3 protein is CASSGTFTGELFF. The CDR3 bases are TGTGCCAGCAGTGGGACCTTCACCGGGGAGCTGTTTTTT.

A few counts support this clonotype. The chain couples TRBV14 to TRBJ2-3, with 7 bases fitting TRBD1. This CDR3 has 16 residues. V shed 1 base, J shed 0 bases, and the junction held 4 bases outside the gene matches. Per the germline V gene, CDR1 is SGHDN and CDR2 is FVKESK. This CDR3 is CASSQGTGMSTDTQYF. For the CDR3, the DNA is TGTGCCAGCAGCCAAGGGACAGGCATGAGCACAGATACGCAGTATTTT.

The V and J genes are TRBV6-6 and TRBJ2-7, with D possibly called TRBD1 or TRBD2 (6 bases each). With 2 bases removed from V and 4 bases from J, the gap between germline ends came to 9 bases. Germline CDR1 is MNHNY and CDR2 is SVGAGI (reference sequence). The CDR3 runs to 13 residues. The CDR3 DNA follows: TGTGCCAGCAGTTACGGGGGGCCGTACGAGCAGTACGTC. This translates into CASSYGGPYEQYV.

To note about this clonotype: The germline gene is not matched at one end of the junction; a read error may be the cause. J is TRBJ2-7 and V is TRBV6-6, with D maybe TRBD2 (6 bases). Germline values: CDR1 MNHNY, CDR2 SVGAGI (reference sequence). CDR3 length equals 11 residues. The CDR3: CASSYGGREFF. CDR3 nucleotide sequence: TGTGCCAGCAGTTACGGGGGACGGGAGTTCTTC.

The chain combines TRBV18 with TRBJ1-1; 7 bases line up with TRBD1. From germline, CDR1 is KGHSH and CDR2 LQKENI. This CDR3 contains 15 residues. Trimming cost V 5 bases and J 1 base; bases outside gene matches: 7. The CDR3 loop reads CASSATGTANTEAFF. The CDR3 region has the DNA TGTGCCAGCTCAGCGACCGGGACAGCGAACACTGAAGCTTTCTTT.

The V call is TRBV6-5, the J call TRBJ2-2; no definite D call. Germline lookup yields CDR1 MNHEY and CDR2 SVGAGI. V was trimmed by 6 bases and J by 6 bases, leaving 8 bases between them. The CDR3 has 12 residues. CDR3 protein: CASRTGSGELFF. For the CDR3, the DNA is TGTGCCAGCAGGACGGGTTCCGGGGAGCTGTTTTTT.

In this sample, this clonotype turned up a few times. The chain employs TRBV7-6 and TRBJ1-5; unclear D gene. The germline V and J ends were trimmed by 5 bases and 3 bases, with 11 bases remaining between them. This CDR3 has 14 residues. CDR1 is SGHVS, CDR2 FNYEAQ, per germline. The CDR3 here is CASSLGSNNQPQHF. Here the CDR3 DNA reads TGTGCCAGCAGCCTCGGGAGTAACAATCAGCCCCAGCATTTT.

This sequence joins TRBV14 and TRBJ2-7, with 7 bases that match TRBD2. CDR1 SGHDN and CDR2 FVKESK come from the germline V gene. The CDR3 has 17 amino acids. The V and J ends lost 1 base and 4 bases, in that order; junction bases with no gene match: 13. Written as DNA, the CDR3 is TGTGCCAGCAGCCAAGTGGGAGGGGCCCCCCCGGGATACGAGCAGTACTTC. This encodes CASSQVGGAPPGYEQYF. Combining the CDR3 with reference TRBV14 and TRBJ2-7 gives the whole variable domain EAGVTQFPSHSVIEKGQTVTLRCDPISGHDNLYWYRRVMGKEIKFLLHFVKESKQDESGMPNNRFLAERTGGTYSTLKVQPAELEDSGVYFCASSQVGGAPPGYEQYFGPGTRLTVT.

This clonotype was seen a few times. This rearrangement joins TRBV6-5 to TRBJ1-6, with a tentative D call TRBD1 (5 bases). V was pared by 5 bases and J by 10 bases, with 21 bases between. Germline CDR1 and CDR2: MNHEY and SVGAGI. The CDR3 covers 16 residues. CDR3 in amino acids: CASSDSWPGKGSPLHF. For the CDR3, the DNA is TGTGCCAGCAGTGACAGTTGGCCGGGAAAAGGCTCACCCCTCCACTTT.

This clonotype was detected ten times or more. The V call is TRBV7-9, the J call TRBJ2-2, with D perhaps TRBD2 (6 bases). The germline V gene encodes CDR1 SEHNR and CDR2 FQNEAQ (reference sequence). Trimming took off 5 bases at V and 4 bases at J, with 8 bases between the two ends. CDR3 size: 13 residues. For the CDR3, the DNA is TGTGCCAGCAGCGAAGCGGGCACCGGGGAGCTGTTTTTT. Its protein is CASSEAGTGELFF.

The table lists this clonotype with a few counts. CDR3 sequence: CASSLEPGLNTEAFF. The CDR3 region has the DNA TGTGCCAGCAGCTTAGAGCCAGGGCTGAACACTGAAGCTTTCTTT. The V gene is TRBV7-2, the J gene TRBJ1-1; D is perhaps TRBD1 (5 bases). The V gene's germline CDR1 is SGHTA and CDR2 FQGNSA. This CDR3 region has 15 residues. V lost 1 base and J 0 bases, leaving 9 bases between the germline ends.

This clonotype was detected only a few times. In nucleotides, the CDR3 is TGTGCCAGCAGTTACCCACAGGGGGGGGAGACCCAGTACTTC. It specifies CASSYPQGGETQYF. This sequence joins TRBV28 and TRBJ2-5; D might be TRBD1 (8 bases). The V gene lost 4 bases and the J gene lost 5 bases, with 14 bases spanning the gap. Germline loops: CDR1 MDHEN, CDR2 SYDVKM. The length of the CDR3 is 14 residues.

CDR3 sequence reads: CASSPFRTGQETQYF. CDR3 in DNA: TGTGCCAGCTCACCTTTCCGGACAGGTCAAGAGACCCAGTACTTC. The rearrangement joins TRBV18 to TRBJ2-5; TRBD1 matches 7 bases. With V trimmed by 3 bases and J by 2 bases, 6 bases remained unmatched. This CDR3 has 15 amino acids. Per germline, CDR1 KGHSH and CDR2 LQKENI.

The chain joins TRBV12-3 or TRBV12-4 to TRBJ2-3, with 8 bases that match TRBD1. V trimming: 6 bases; J trimming: 2 bases; junction bases outside the gene matches: 10. The CDR3 is made up of 16 amino acids. CDR3: CASRMGRTGITDTQYF. For the CDR3, the DNA is TGTGCCAGCAGAATGGGTCGGACAGGGATCACAGATACGCAGTATTTT.

This clonotype was found a few times. This chain connects TRBV7-2 to TRBJ2-7; TRBD2 might be the D (6 bases). The CDR3 consists of 15 residues. The ends were cut back, 3 bases at V and 3 bases at J, with 15 bases in the middle. The germline V gene encodes CDR1 SGHTA and CDR2 FQGNSA. The CDR3: CASSFTGVGFYEQYV. CDR3 sequence (DNA): TGTGCCAGCAGCTTCACGGGGGTGGGATTCTACGAGCAGTACGTC.

This clonotype has more than one count but fewer than ten. The chain uses TRBV10-3 and TRBJ2-5, with 10 bases fitting TRBD1. Germline V gives CDR1 ENHRY, CDR2 SYGVKD. With V trimmed by 6 bases and J by 5 bases, 3 bases remained unmatched. The CDR3 covers 13 residues. DNA for the CDR3: TGTGCCATCAGCATGACAGGGGGCGAGACCCAGTACTTC. Translating it yields CAISMTGGETQYF.

This sequence joins TRBV12-3 or TRBV12-4 and TRBJ2-1; TRBD2 agrees at 9 bases. CDR3 size: 15 residues. J gave up 5 bases and V 2 bases, and 4 bases lay outside the gene matches. CDR3 loop: CASSLSGGHHNEQFF. The DNA for the CDR3 is TGTGCCAGCAGTTTAAGCGGGGGGCATCACAATGAGCAGTTCTTC.

V and J are TRBV12-3 or TRBV12-4 and TRBJ1-1; 9 bases line up with TRBD1. The CDR3 spans 17 residues. Trimming took 3 bases from V and 0 from J; bases not matched to a gene: 8. The CDR3 bases are TGTGCCAGCAGTTTCGGGACAGGGAGGTCTATGAACACTGAAGCTTTCTTT. As protein: CASSFGTGRSMNTEAFF.

The CDR3 DNA sequence: TGTGCCAGCAGCTTAATGGGCCAGGGGAACATTCAGTACTTC. Translation gives CASSLMGQGNIQYF. This chain links TRBV7-2 with TRBJ2-4, with a tentative D call TRBD1 (6 bases). Between the trimmed V and J ends, which lost 2 bases and 7 bases, there was a span of 12 bases. The CDR3 contains 14 residues. Germline CDR1 reads SGHTA; CDR2 reads FQGNSA.